This T cell receptor (beta chain) was observed in a study of cytotoxic CD8 clonotypes in ibrutinib-treated CLL. Study observations and caveats: Sustained-remission and progressing patients diverged in sampling times.

Method: immunoSEQ multiplex PCR; TCRdb's copy keeps in-frame clones and lacks some. The data contain some 50,000 clones, 55% to 80% of them seen just once; the ten biggest clones take up more than 10%. Germline V CDR1 and CDR2: LNHNV, YYDKDF (reference sequence). Trimming pared 3 bases from V and 8 bases from J, leaving 25 bases between. The CDR3 has 18 amino acids. The table lists this clone with a few counts. Its antigen is not known. The rearrangement links TRBV15 to TRBJ1-4; D is perhaps TRBD1 (6 bases). The sequence derives from a human donor with chronic lymphocytic leukemia. The sample in question was PBMCs, obtained after 12 months of ibrutinib treatment. The CDR3 nucleotides read TGTGCCACCAGCAGGGACAGCGGGGGCGCATTCATTGGGGAAAAACTGTTTTTT. Translated: CATSRDSGGAFIGEKLFF.